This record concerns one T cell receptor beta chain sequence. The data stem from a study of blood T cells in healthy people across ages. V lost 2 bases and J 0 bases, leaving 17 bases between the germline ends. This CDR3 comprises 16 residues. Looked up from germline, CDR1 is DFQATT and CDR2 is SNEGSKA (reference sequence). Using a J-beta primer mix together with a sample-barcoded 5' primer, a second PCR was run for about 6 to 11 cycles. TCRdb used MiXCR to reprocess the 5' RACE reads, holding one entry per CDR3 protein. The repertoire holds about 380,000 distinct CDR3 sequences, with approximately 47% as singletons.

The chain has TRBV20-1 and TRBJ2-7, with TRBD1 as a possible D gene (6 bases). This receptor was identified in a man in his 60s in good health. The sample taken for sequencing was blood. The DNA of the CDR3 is TGCAGTGCTAGAAAAAGGTACAGGGCCGACTCCTACGAGCAGTACTTC. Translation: CSARKRYRADSYEQYF.